This T cell receptor (beta chain) was retrieved from a study of T cell responses to AZD1222 COVID-19 vaccine. TCRdb keeps only in-frame clones here, not all; method: immunoSEQ multiplex PCR. The repertoire consists of 100,000 to 150,000 clones, with around 89% occurring once and the leading ten covering more than 9.5%. This CDR3 has 14 residues. Trimming cost V 6 bases and J 8 bases, with 17 bases left between them. CDR1 is SGHTA, CDR2 FQGTGA, per germline. This clone appeared a single time. The gene calls are TRBV7-3 and TRBJ2-4; D call uncertain. The sequence came from an adult in good health. Material: peripheral blood, obtained on day 0 of MenACWY control vaccination. The CDR3 DNA sequence: TGTGCCAGCAGTGAACTCTATGGTGGGGACATTCAGTACTTC. This encodes CASSELYGGDIQYF. Filled out from reference TRBV7-3 and TRBJ2-4, the complete variable domain reads GAGVSQTPSNKVTEKGKYVELRCDPISGHTALYWYRQSLGQGPEFLIYFQGTGAADDSGLPNDRFFAVRPEGSVSTLKIQRTERGDSAVYLCASSELYGGDIQYFGAGTRLSVL.